These 32 T cell receptor beta chains share one sample of origin, sequenced in a study of blood T cell repertoires in COVID-19. The protocol was immunoSEQ multiplex PCR, while the TCRdb copy is restricted to in-frame clones and leaves out a portion. The sample records about 36,000 clones, about 85% being singletons. Material: peripheral blood. Receptors were obtained from a man aged 70 or older with acute or convalescent COVID-19.

The rearrangement joins TRBV5-1 to TRBJ2-1, with 9 bases fitting TRBD1. Germline assignment: CDR1 SGHRS and CDR2 YFSETQ. This CDR3 region has 13 residues. V lost 7 bases to trimming and J lost 5 bases; unmatched junction nucleotides: 4. The CDR3 region is CASGRDRDNEQFF. CDR3 nucleotides: TGCGCCAGCGGCCGGGACAGGGACAATGAGCAGTTCTTC. Filled out from reference TRBV5-1 and TRBJ2-1, the complete variable domain reads KAGVTQTPRYLIKTRGQQVTLSCSPISGHRSVSWYQQTPGQGLQFLFEYFSETQRNKGNFPGRFSGRQFSNSRSEMNVSTLELGDSALYLCASGRDRDNEQFFGPGTRLTVL.

The J gene is TRBJ2-1, the V gene TRBV13, with 8 bases lining up with TRBD1. This CDR3 spans 15 amino acids. V dropped 5 bases and J dropped 6; count of bases not matched to a gene: 9. CDR1 and CDR2 (germline): PRHDT, FYEKMQ (reference sequence). CDR3 sequence reads: CASSHQGAFGNEQFF. CDR3 in DNA: TGTGCCAGCAGCCATCAGGGGGCGTTTGGCAATGAGCAGTTCTTC. Together with reference TRBV13 and TRBJ2-1, the CDR3 gives the full variable domain: AAGVIQSPRHLIKEKRETATLKCYPIPRHDTVYWYQQGPGQDPQFLISFYEKMQSDKGSIPDRFSAQQFSDYHSELNMSSLELGDSALYFCASSHQGAFGNEQFFGPGTRLTVL.

The chain recombines TRBV7-9 with TRBJ1-4; D is possibly TRBD1 (5 bases). Germline-derived CDR1 and CDR2 are SEHNR and FQNEAQ (reference sequence). The CDR3 has 14 amino acids. V was cut by 1 base and J by 7 bases, with 10 bases left in between. The CDR3 bases are TGTGCCAGCAGCTTAGAGGGACTGGTTGAAAAACTGTTTTTT. Protein sequence: CASSLEGLVEKLFF.

This clone showed up just once. The chain couples TRBV5-1 to TRBJ2-2; D might be TRBD2 (6 bases). The CDR3 is made up of 15 amino acids. Germline V gene lookup returns CDR1 SGHRS and CDR2 YFSETQ. The V end was cut by 1 base, the J end by 6 bases, with 13 bases between. The CDR3 reads CASSLPGLLSGELFF. DNA of the CDR3: TGCGCCAGCAGCTTGCCGGGACTCCTGTCCGGGGAGCTGTTTTTT.

This clone was detected once. The chain has TRBV12-3 or TRBV12-4 and TRBJ2-1; D gene uncertain. The ends were cut back, 4 bases at V and 13 bases at J, with 11 bases in the middle. The CDR3 has 11 amino acids. CDR3 sequence reads: CASSSYNPQFF. As DNA, the CDR3 is TGTGCCAGCAGTTCCTATAATCCACAGTTCTTC.

This clone was detected only once. This chain links TRBV5-6 with TRBJ2-3; D possibly corresponds to TRBD2 (9 bases). Trimming shortened V by 1 base and J by 1 base, and 22 bases separated the two germline ends. Germline V gene sequence: CDR1 SGHDT, CDR2 YYEEEE. The CDR3 spans 19 residues. The CDR3 region is CASSLTGGSGSGGTDTQYF. CDR3 sequence (DNA): TGTGCCAGCAGCTTGACAGGGGGTAGCGGGAGCGGTGGCACAGATACGCAGTATTTT.

The V and J genes are TRBV13 and TRBJ2-1; D possibly corresponds to TRBD2 (6 bases). Trimming cost V 5 bases and J 4 bases, with 24 bases left between them. Germline V CDR1 and CDR2: PRHDT, FYEKMQ (reference sequence). The CDR3 covers 18 residues. The CDR3 region has the DNA TGTGCCAGCAGCCAATCCCTCGACGGAGGGCCGCGGTACAATGAGCAGTTCTTC. Translated, it gives CASSQSLDGGPRYNEQFF. The complete variable domain, with remaining parts taken from reference TRBV13 and TRBJ2-1, reads AAGVIQSPRHLIKEKRETATLKCYPIPRHDTVYWYQQGPGQDPQFLISFYEKMQSDKGSIPDRFSAQQFSDYHSELNMSSLELGDSALYFCASSQSLDGGPRYNEQFFGPGTRLTVL.

This sequence joins TRBV28 and TRBJ2-7; 9 bases agree with TRBD2. Germline V CDR1 and CDR2: MDHEN, SYDVKM. The CDR3 is 18 amino acids. V shed 4 bases and J 7 bases; nucleotides not matched to a gene: 20. The CDR3 region is CASSSLLSWTSGRKEQYF. As DNA, the CDR3 is TGTGCCAGCAGTTCCCTCTTAAGCTGGACGAGCGGGAGGAAAGAGCAGTACTTC. Supplemented by reference TRBV28 and TRBJ2-7, the full variable domain reads DVKVTQSSRYLVKRTGEKVFLECVQDMDHENMFWYRQDPGLGLRLIYFSYDVKMKEKGDIPEGYSVSREKKERFSLILESASTNQTSMYLCASSSLLSWTSGRKEQYFGPGTRLTVT.

The CDR3 protein is CASSFVTSGAKNIQYF. CDR3 DNA sequence: TGTGCCAGCAGTTTTGTGACCTCAGGAGCCAAAAACATTCAGTACTTC. V and J are TRBV27 and TRBJ2-4; D remains ambiguous. CDR3 length: 16 residues. Germline V gene lookup returns CDR1 MNHEY and CDR2 SMNVEV (reference sequence). Between the trimmed V and J ends, which lost 3 bases and 0 bases, there was a span of 12 bases.

This clone was seen a single time. The chain joins TRBV5-5 to TRBJ1-5, with D tentatively TRBD1 (5 bases). The CDR3 extends over 16 amino acids. Germline V gene lookup returns CDR1 SGHKS and CDR2 YYEKEE (reference sequence). V lost 1 base, J lost 4 bases, and 15 bases lay in between. The CDR3 reads CASSLLRQTQNQPQHF. CDR3 coding DNA: TGTGCCAGCAGCTTGCTGCGACAGACTCAGAATCAGCCCCAGCATTTT.

This chain joins TRBV14 and TRBJ2-1, with 9 bases lining up with TRBD2. The CDR3 covers 17 residues. Germline lookup yields CDR1 SGHDN and CDR2 FVKESK. Unmatched junction bases numbered 9, after V lost 0 bases and J lost 6 bases. In nucleotides, the CDR3 is TGTGCCAGCAGCCAAGAGTTCGGGGGTAGCGGGAGCAATGAGCAGTTCTTC. This gives the protein CASSQEFGGSGSNEQFF. Complete variable domain (other parts from reference TRBV14 and TRBJ2-1): EAGVTQFPSHSVIEKGQTVTLRCDPISGHDNLYWYRRVMGKEIKFLLHFVKESKQDESGMPNNRFLAERTGGTYSTLKVQPAELEDSGVYFCASSQEFGGSGSNEQFFGPGTRLTVL.

V usage is TRBV4-1 and J usage is TRBJ1-4; D possibly corresponds to TRBD1 (5 bases). The germline V gene encodes CDR1 MGHRA and CDR2 YSYEKL. V lost 3 bases and J lost 7, with 12 bases in between. This CDR3 contains 14 residues. CDR3 protein: CASSQRRDLEKLFF. The DNA for the CDR3 is TGCGCCAGCAGCCAGCGGCGGGACCTTGAAAAACTGTTTTTT.

The chain has TRBV7-6 and TRBJ2-7; no definite D call. This CDR3 is built from 14 residues. Germline assignment: CDR1 SGHVS and CDR2 FNYEAQ. Trimming stripped 4 bases from V and 0 bases from J, with 10 bases between. The CDR3 DNA reads as TGTGCCAGCAGCTCGCCGACAAACTCCTACGAGCAGTACTTC. This encodes CASSSPTNSYEQYF. The full variable domain, completed using reference TRBV7-6 and TRBJ2-7, is GAGVSQSPRYKVTKRGQDVALRCDPISGHVSLYWYRQALGQGPEFLTYFNYEAQQDKSGLPNDRFSAERPEGSISTLTIQRTEQRDSAMYRCASSSPTNSYEQYFGPGTRLTVT.

The V call is TRBV10-3, the J call TRBJ2-7; 12 bases align to TRBD2. The CDR3 has 16 amino acids. Germline V gene sequence: CDR1 ENHRY, CDR2 SYGVKD. After removal of 2 bases from V and 3 bases from J, the junction contained 5 bases not matched to a gene. The CDR3 coding sequence is TGTGCCATCAGTGAGGGACTAGCGGGACTGGACTACGAGCAGTACTTC. As protein: CAISEGLAGLDYEQYF.

The V gene is TRBV19, the J gene TRBJ1-2, with 7 positions matching TRBD1. The trim removed 5 bases at V and 6 bases at J, leaving 18 bases unmatched. Germline values: CDR1 LNHDA, CDR2 SQIVND (reference sequence). This CDR3 has 17 residues. CDR3 sequence reads: CASSVWGQRSMWDGYTF. In DNA form, the CDR3 reads TGTGCCAGTAGTGTTTGGGGACAGCGGAGCATGTGGGATGGCTACACCTTC.

A few counts support this clone. The chain couples TRBV18 to TRBJ1-2; no clear D. CDR1 and CDR2 (germline): KGHSH, LQKENI. Trimming left V 3 bases short and J 0 bases short, with 5 bases between. The CDR3 has 13 residues. The CDR3 is CASSPDSNYGYTF. CDR3 bases: TGTGCCAGCTCACCTGACTCTAACTATGGCTACACCTTC.

V and J are TRBV15 and TRBJ2-5; the match to TRBD2 covers 9 bases. CDR3 length: 16 residues. CDR1 and CDR2 from the germline V gene are LNHNV and YYDKDF (reference sequence). V was clipped by 0 bases and J by 6 bases; unmatched bases: 8. The CDR3 protein is CATSRDWGSGSQTQYF. The CDR3 DNA reads TGTGCCACCAGCAGAGATTGGGGTAGCGGGAGTCAGACCCAGTACTTC.

The chain links TRBV11-3 to TRBJ2-7, with D perhaps TRBD2 (6 bases). Germline V CDR1 and CDR2: SGHNT, YENEEA. The CDR3 runs to 14 residues. V lost 3 bases and J lost 6, with 15 bases in between. DNA for the CDR3: TGTGCCAGCAGCTTGGCGGGACCCCTTCGCGAGCAGTACTTC. Translated, it gives CASSLAGPLREQYF.

The rearrangement joins TRBV7-9 to TRBJ2-7; the match to TRBD1 covers 9 bases. The germline V gene has CDR1 SEHNR and CDR2 FQNEAQ (reference sequence). Unmatched junction bases numbered 4, after V lost 5 bases and J lost 2 bases. This CDR3 contains 14 residues. Here the CDR3 DNA reads TGTGCCAGCAGCCCAGGGACAGGGCCCTACGAGCAGTACTTC. Residues: CASSPGTGPYEQYF.

The rearrangement links TRBV18 to TRBJ2-7, with D possibly being TRBD1 (5 bases). Trimming removed 2 bases at V and 3 bases at J, with 14 bases between. The CDR3 loop spans 15 amino acids. In germline, CDR1 is KGHSH, CDR2 LQKENI. CDR3 protein: CASSPRAGLLYEQYF. CDR3 DNA: TGTGCCAGCTCACCAAGGGCAGGGCTCCTCTACGAGCAGTACTTC.

This chain uses TRBV7-2 with TRBJ2-7, with 10 bases lining up with TRBD2. The junction had 7 bases not matched to a gene; V was cut back by 0 bases and J by 2 bases. The CDR3 has 17 amino acids. The germline gives CDR1 SGHTA, CDR2 FQGNSA. CDR3 sequence reads: CASSLARTSGYPYEQYF. The CDR3, as DNA: TGTGCCAGCAGCTTAGCTAGGACTAGCGGTTACCCCTACGAGCAGTACTTC.

This chain connects TRBV27 to TRBJ2-7; 10 bases line up with TRBD1. From germline, CDR1 is MNHEY and CDR2 SMNVEV (reference sequence). This CDR3 region has 15 residues. J was trimmed by 5 bases and V by 5 bases; bases with no gene match: 9. The CDR3 sequence: CASSKRTGGRDEQYF. The CDR3 nucleotides read TGTGCCAGCAGTAAGAGGACAGGGGGTCGGGACGAGCAGTACTTC.

The V call is TRBV10-3, the J call TRBJ2-7, with TRBD2 matching over 11 bases. Germline CDR1 ENHRY, CDR2 SYGVKD. Unmatched junction bases numbered 3, after V lost 2 bases and J lost 0 bases. The length of the CDR3 is 16 residues. In DNA form, the CDR3 reads TGTGCCATCAGTGAGGTGACTAGCGGGAACTCCTACGAGCAGTACTTC. Residues: CAISEVTSGNSYEQYF.

This clone appeared a few times. The CDR3 DNA sequence: TGCGCCAGCAACTCCGGTAGCGAGACATTCTACGAGCAGTACTTC. Its translation is CASNSGSETFYEQYF. The gene calls are TRBV5-1 and TRBJ2-7; D is possibly TRBD2 (5 bases). The CDR3 totals 15 residues. Trimming shortened V by 6 bases and J by 3 bases, and 19 bases separated the two germline ends. CDR1 SGHRS and CDR2 YFSETQ come from the germline V gene.

This chain joins TRBV29-1 and TRBJ2-1; D perhaps matches TRBD1 (6 bases). The CDR3 length is 14 residues. Deletions cut 3 bases from V and 10 bases from J, with 19 bases between. The germline CDR1 and CDR2 sequences are SQVTM and ANQGSEA. CDR3 in DNA: TGCAGCGTTGAGGCGCAGGGGCTTCAAAGGGAGCAGTTCTTC. Amino acid sequence: CSVEAQGLQREQFF.

V usage is TRBV14 and J usage is TRBJ2-3; unclear D gene. Per germline, CDR1 SGHDN and CDR2 FVKESK. This CDR3 spans 16 amino acids. Trimming removed 4 bases at V and 3 bases at J, with 17 bases between. The CDR3 sequence is CASSPRVATATDTQYF. In DNA, the CDR3 is TGTGCCAGCAGCCCCCGGGTGGCTACCGCTACAGATACGCAGTATTTT.

The CDR3 nucleotides read TGTGCCAGCAGTGAGGGGACAGACCGCTTAGCCAAAAACATTCAGTACTTC. Protein product: CASSEGTDRLAKNIQYF. The chain is built from TRBV6-1 and TRBJ2-4; TRBD1 matches 7 bases. V lost 3 bases and J lost 0; bases outside the gene matches: 8. The CDR3 is made up of 17 amino acids. Germline CDR1 and CDR2: MNHNS and SASEGT.

J is TRBJ2-7 and V is TRBV4-3, with TRBD1 matching over 7 bases. The V gene's germline CDR1 is LGHNA and CDR2 YSLEER. The ends lost 1 base at V and 5 bases at J; junction bases unmatched: 8. This CDR3 comprises 15 residues. The CDR3 region is CASSQVGDRNNEQYF. In DNA form, the CDR3 reads TGCGCCAGCAGCCAAGTGGGGGACAGAAATAACGAGCAGTACTTC.

The V and J genes are TRBV25-1 and TRBJ1-1; D may be TRBD1 (6 bases). The CDR3 totals 13 residues. In germline, CDR1 is MGHDK, CDR2 SYGVNS. V shed 5 bases and J shed 3 bases, with 10 bases lying between them. The CDR3 is CASSRGGDTEAFF. CDR3 in DNA: TGTGCCAGCAGTAGGGGGGGAGACACTGAAGCTTTCTTT.

The chain joins TRBV12-3 or TRBV12-4 to TRBJ1-1; unclear D gene. Trimming removed 0 bases from V and 7 bases from J, with 9 bases in between. This CDR3 is 13 amino acids long. The CDR3 DNA sequence: TGTGCCAGCAGTTTAGCGCTAACCGGTGAAGCTTTCTTT. This translates into CASSLALTGEAFF.

The rearrangement joins TRBV6-5 to TRBJ1-1; tentative D call: TRBD1 (6 bases). This CDR3 comprises 14 residues. Germline lookup yields CDR1 MNHEY and CDR2 SVGAGI. Trimming took off 7 bases at V and 5 bases at J, with 17 bases between the two ends. Here the CDR3 DNA reads TGTGCCAGCAAAAACGGGGGGCTGGGTACTGAAGCTTTCTTT. Translating it yields CASKNGGLGTEAFF.

This chain uses TRBV6-1 with TRBJ2-7, with 7 bases aligning to TRBD1. The V gene end was trimmed by 2 bases and the J gene end by 0 bases; junction bases not matched to a gene: 13. This CDR3 comprises 18 residues. Germline V gene sequence: CDR1 MNHNS, CDR2 SASEGT. The CDR3 coding sequence is TGTGCCAGCAGTGAACGACAGGGACGGCGGTCTCGCTCCTACGAGCAGTACTTC. Amino acid sequence: CASSERQGRRSRSYEQYF.